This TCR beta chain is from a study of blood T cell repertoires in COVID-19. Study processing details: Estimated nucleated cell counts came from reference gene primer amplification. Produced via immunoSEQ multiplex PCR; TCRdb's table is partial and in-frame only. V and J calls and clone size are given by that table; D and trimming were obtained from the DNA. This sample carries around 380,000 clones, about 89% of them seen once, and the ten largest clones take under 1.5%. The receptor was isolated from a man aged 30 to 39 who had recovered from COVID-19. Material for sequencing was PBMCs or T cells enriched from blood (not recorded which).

CDR3 DNA: TGTGCCAGCAGCTTGGAACCGGGACAGGGGTTTTACGAGCAGTACTTC. Its protein product is CASSLEPGQGFYEQYF. This chain uses TRBV7-8 with TRBJ2-7; 10 bases match TRBD1. Germline V gene data show CDR1 as SGHVS and CDR2 as FQNEAQ. CDR3 length: 16 amino acids. V trimming: 3 bases; J trimming: 4 bases; junction bases outside the gene matches: 9.